The present T cell receptor beta chain was sequenced within a study of blood T cell repertoires in COVID-19. The wider study: Acute-phase and convalescent COVID-19 samples originated in the United States, Italy and Spain. PBMCs, B-cell-depleted T cells, or T cells were the source of the cDNA or gDNA that made up the material.

This clone was seen only a few times. V shed 0 bases and J shed 5 bases, with 17 bases lying between them. Germline CDR1 is ENHRY and CDR2 is SYGVKD. The CDR3 runs 17 residues. Per the authors' pipeline: Amplification from reference gene primers served as the basis for estimated nucleated cell counts. The protocol was immunoSEQ multiplex PCR, while the TCRdb copy is restricted to in-frame clones and leaves out a portion. That table gives V, J and clone size, and the DNA gave D and trimming. The repertoire holds 90,000 to 110,000 clones, with around 80% as singletons. The V call is TRBV10-3, the J call TRBJ2-1, with a weak D call TRBD2 (6 bases). The TCR was taken from a human donor in a cohort sampled during active or convalescent COVID-19. The sequencing sample was made of peripheral blood. CDR3 in DNA: TGTGCCATCAGTGAGTCTACCACTAGCTTTGGGGACAATGAGCAGTTCTTC. Its translation: CAISESTTSFGDNEQFF.